This T cell receptor beta chain was captured by sequencing in a study of prognosis after radiotherapy for stage I lung cancer. The genomic DNA TCR beta CDR3 region underwent two rounds of multiplex PCR. For every TRBV and TRBJ gene, a specific primer was used in first-round PCR. Each CDR3 protein is one row after TCRdb ran MiXCR on the multiplex PCR reads. This table has around 17,000 distinct CDR3 sequences, 25% to 35% appearing once. In this sample, this clonotype turned up many times. The germline gives CDR1 MGHRA, CDR2 YSYEKL. V shed 3 bases and J shed 4 bases, with 12 bases lying between them. The CDR3 covers 15 residues.

The chain employs TRBV4-1 and TRBJ1-4, with D perhaps matching TRBD1 (5 bases). This sample comprised PBMCs, obtained before or after stereotactic body radiation therapy (not recorded which). The clonotype originates from a donor over 45 with non-small cell lung cancer. CDR3 residues: CASSQIWGFNEKLFF. DNA of the CDR3: TGCGCCAGCAGCCAGATATGGGGCTTTAATGAAAAACTGTTTTTT.